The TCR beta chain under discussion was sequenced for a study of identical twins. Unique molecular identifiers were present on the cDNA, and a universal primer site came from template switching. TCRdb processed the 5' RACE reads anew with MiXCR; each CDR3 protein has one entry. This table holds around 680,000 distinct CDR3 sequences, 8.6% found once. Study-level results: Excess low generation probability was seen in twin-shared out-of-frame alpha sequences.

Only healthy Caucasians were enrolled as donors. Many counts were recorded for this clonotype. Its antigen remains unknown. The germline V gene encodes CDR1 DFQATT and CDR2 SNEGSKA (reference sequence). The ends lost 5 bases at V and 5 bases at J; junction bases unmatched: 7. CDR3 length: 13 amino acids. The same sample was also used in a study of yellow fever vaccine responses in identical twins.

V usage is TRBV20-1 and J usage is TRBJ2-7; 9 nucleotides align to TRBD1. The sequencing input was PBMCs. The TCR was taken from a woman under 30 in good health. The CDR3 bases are TGCAGTGCTGGGGACAGGGCAAAAAACGAGCAGTACTTC. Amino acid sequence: CSAGDRAKNEQYF.